The clone carrying this T cell receptor (beta chain) has just a few counts. The antigen is undetermined. Regarding time point: persistent/refractory GD, antithyroid drugs over 5 years with positive TRAb. RNA extracted from PBMCs served as the sequencing template. Patients hailed from an endocrinology department in Xi'an, China. Construction of TCR beta libraries relied on iRepertoire HTBI primers and on Arm-PCR targeting CDR3 regions. TCRdb re-derived calls from the multiplex PCR reads in MiXCR, one entry per CDR3 protein. The sample yields 450,000 or so distinct CDR3 sequences, approximately 22% seen once. This entry is derived from a study of regulatory T cells in long-lasting Graves disease. Across the study: Graves' disease counted as persistent after over 5 years of antithyroid drugs with positive TSH receptor antibodies. Study outcomes and limitations: Compared with new cases, persistent Graves' patients showed reduced TCR diversity.

The source is a female donor with Graves disease. Specimen: peripheral blood mononuclear cells (PBMCs), collected when the disease was refractory, from a patient treated with antithyroid drugs.

The CDR3 DNA reads as TGCAGTGCCCCTCCAAGGGACAGGGGGCTCTACGAGCAGTACTTC. Translating it yields CSAPPRDRGLYEQYF. The genes are TRBV20-1 and TRBJ2-7, with 12 positions matching TRBD1. The CDR3 is made up of 15 amino acids. After removal of 6 bases from V and 3 bases from J, the junction contained 9 bases not matched to a gene. Germline values: CDR1 DFQATT, CDR2 SNEGSKA (reference sequence).